These 19 T cell receptor beta chains share one sample of origin, sequenced in a study of post-analysis software for immune sequencing data. General study findings and limits: Included in a set of 5 or 6 TRBV segments more frequent in patients than controls were TRBV5-6, TRBV5-1 and TRBV20-1.

Unique-molecular-identifier-tagged TCR beta cDNA libraries were used. TCRdb called the PCR reads again in MiXCR, with one record for every CDR3 protein. Among 400,000 to 500,000 distinct CDR3 sequences, 30% to 45% were seen once, and the ten largest hold 7.6%. No antigen is known for these receptors. Sequenced material: blood. These TCRs come from a girl aged 2-10 years with multiple sclerosis.

The chain recombines TRBV12-3 or TRBV12-4 with TRBJ1-2; 9 bases are shared with TRBD1. The junction had 11 bases not matched to a gene; V was cut back by 8 bases and J by 4 bases. The CDR3 consists of 15 residues. CDR3 amino acids: CASWSPGTGPYGYTF. For the CDR3, the DNA is TGTGCCAGCTGGTCACCCGGGACAGGGCCCTATGGCTACACCTTC.

The J gene is TRBJ2-1, the V gene TRBV29-1, with 8 bases that match TRBD2. The germline V gene has CDR1 SQVTM and CDR2 ANQGSEA. V lost 6 bases to trimming and J lost 5 bases; unmatched junction nucleotides: 12. The CDR3 consists of 15 residues. CDR3 sequence (DNA): TGCAGCGTCTCCAGAGGTGGAGCGGGGGACAATGAGCAGTTCTTC. It specifies CSVSRGGAGDNEQFF.

V and J are TRBV28 and TRBJ1-4; 7 bases fit TRBD1. J gave up 7 bases and V 2 bases, and 1 base lay outside the gene matches. CDR3 length: 13 amino acids. In germline, CDR1 is MDHEN, CDR2 SYDVKM. The CDR3 DNA is TGTGCCAGCAGTTTACAGGGGGTTGAAAAACTGTTTTTT. Translated, it gives CASSLQGVEKLFF.

The rearrangement links TRBV20-1 to TRBJ2-7; D remains unclear. Germline values: CDR1 DFQATT, CDR2 SNEGSKA (reference sequence). Trimming took off 3 bases at V and 0 bases at J, with 15 bases between the two ends. The CDR3 runs 15 residues. The CDR3 here is CSARRPTLSSYEQYF. As DNA, the CDR3 is TGCAGTGCTAGGCGGCCTACCCTAAGCTCCTACGAGCAGTACTTC.

The chain combines TRBV6-5 with TRBJ2-5, with 10 bases fitting TRBD1. V shed 4 bases, J shed 3 bases, and the junction held 2 bases outside the gene matches. The germline V gene has CDR1 MNHEY and CDR2 SVGAGI. The CDR3 contains 14 residues. CDR3 in DNA: TGTGCCAGCAGTTGGGGACAGGGGAAAGAGACCCAGTACTTC. It encodes CASSWGQGKETQYF.

The chain recombines TRBV20-1 with TRBJ2-3; TRBD2 matches 7 bases. The CDR3 runs to 16 residues. Germline values: CDR1 DFQATT, CDR2 SNEGSKA (reference sequence). V lost 0 bases, J lost 5 bases, and 11 bases stayed unmatched. CDR3 nucleotides: TGCAGTGCTAGAGAGACTAGCCAACTCCCTCTAGATACGCAGTATTTT. Its translation is CSARETSQLPLDTQYF.

The chain links TRBV6-6 to TRBJ2-3; the D call may be TRBD1 or TRBD2 (5 bases each). Germline CDR1 reads MNHNY; CDR2 reads SVGAGI (reference sequence). The CDR3 has 17 amino acids. The V end was cut by 0 bases, the J end by 1 base, with 14 bases between. CDR3 protein: CASSYSRGVGGTDTQYF. The CDR3 DNA reads as TGTGCCAGCAGTTACTCGAGAGGGGTAGGGGGCACAGATACGCAGTATTTT.

This clonotype has just a few counts. This chain joins TRBV28 and TRBJ2-7; 9 bases agree with TRBD2. CDR3 size: 16 residues. The V segment lost 6 bases and the J segment 0 bases; nucleotides outside the gene matches: 9. Germline CDR1 reads MDHEN; CDR2 reads SYDVKM. CDR3 nucleotides: TGTGCCAGCAGAACCGGGAGCGGGAGGAGCTCCTACGAGCAGTACTTC. Protein: CASRTGSGRSSYEQYF.

This sequence joins TRBV20-1 and TRBJ2-7; D perhaps matches TRBD2 (6 bases). V lost 5 bases to trimming and J lost 2 bases, with 13 bases between them. Germline CDR1 is DFQATT and CDR2 is SNEGSKA (reference sequence). The CDR3 contains 13 residues. The CDR3 region has the DNA TGCAGTGCTCATCGTGGGGGGACCTACGAGCAGTACTTC. It codes for CSAHRGGTYEQYF.

This chain links TRBV27 with TRBJ1-2; possibly TRBD1 for D (6 bases). Germline V lookup: CDR1 MNHEY, CDR2 SMNVEV (reference sequence). CDR3 length equals 14 residues. Trimming pared 6 bases from V and 3 bases from J, leaving 14 bases between. CDR3 sequence: CASRGMGGYYGYTF. Written as DNA, the CDR3 is TGTGCCAGCAGAGGAATGGGGGGCTACTATGGCTACACCTTC.

There are a few counts of this clonotype. The rearrangement uses TRBV20-1 and TRBJ1-1; 8 nucleotides match TRBD1. Per germline, CDR1 DFQATT and CDR2 SNEGSKA (reference sequence). The trim removed 2 bases at V and 5 bases at J, leaving 4 bases unmatched. This CDR3 is 13 amino acids long. The CDR3: CSARNTGGTEAFF. CDR3 DNA sequence: TGCAGTGCTAGAAATACAGGGGGAACTGAAGCTTTCTTT.

The chain recombines TRBV20-1 with TRBJ2-5; D possibly uses TRBD1 or TRBD2 (5 bases each). The length of the CDR3 is 14 residues. Per germline, CDR1 DFQATT and CDR2 SNEGSKA (reference sequence). Trimming cost V 5 bases and J 5 bases, with 18 bases left between them. The CDR3 loop reads CSALDWGSPETQYF. CDR3 nucleotide sequence: TGCAGTGCTTTGGACTGGGGGTCTCCTGAGACCCAGTACTTC.

This clonotype was detected only a few times. The chain employs TRBV5-1 and TRBJ2-7; no definite D call. The CDR3 length is 13 residues. CDR1 is SGHRS, CDR2 YFSETQ, per germline. The V and J ends lost 3 bases and 4 bases respectively, with 11 bases between them. The CDR3 bases are TGCGCCAGCAGCTCCCAAGACGGGTACGAGCAGTACTTC. It translates to CASSSQDGYEQYF.

V and J are TRBV12-3 or TRBV12-4 and TRBJ1-5; no reliable D call. CDR3 length: 14 amino acids. The V end lost 5 bases, the J end lost 0 bases, and 8 bases lay between the germline ends. The CDR3 protein is CASSDNYSNQPQHF. The CDR3 coding sequence is TGTGCCAGCAGTGACAACTATAGCAATCAGCCCCAGCATTTT.

Note on this clonotype: One end of the junction varies from germline; a read error may be responsible. This chain links TRBV6-2 or TRBV6-3 with TRBJ2-1; no definite D call. The CDR3 has 14 amino acids. Germline V CDR1 and CDR2: MNHEY, SVGEGT. Here the CDR3 reads CASSRPASSNEQFF. CDR3 bases: TGTGCCAGCAGCCGGCCCGCGTCCTCCAATGAGCAGTTCTTC.

The V call is TRBV15, the J call TRBJ1-5; D is unresolved. Germline loops: CDR1 LNHNV, CDR2 YYDKDF (reference sequence). This CDR3 has 14 amino acids. V lost 4 bases to trimming and J lost 0 bases, with 7 bases between them. The CDR3 DNA is TGTGCCACCAGCACGTGGGATAGCAATCAGCCCCAGCATTTT. This encodes CATSTWDSNQPQHF.

The V gene is TRBV29-1, the J gene TRBJ1-2; D may be TRBD1 (5 bases). The CDR3 runs to 12 residues. With 6 bases removed from V and 5 bases from J, the gap between germline ends came to 13 bases. From germline, CDR1 is SQVTM and CDR2 ANQGSEA. The CDR3, as DNA: TGCAGCGTCGGGACCCCAGAGTATGGCTACACCTTC. Protein product: CSVGTPEYGYTF.

V gene TRBV12-3 or TRBV12-4 combines with J gene TRBJ1-2, with a weak D call TRBD1 (5 bases). This CDR3 is 13 amino acids long. The germline V and J ends were trimmed by 5 bases and 8 bases, with 15 bases remaining between them. CDR3 DNA sequence: TGTGCCAGCAGTCCCGGGACGGGAGGCGGCTACACCTTC. Protein product: CASSPGTGGGYTF.

This sequence joins TRBV7-3 and TRBJ2-3; tentative D call: TRBD2 (6 bases). The CDR3 extends over 12 amino acids. CDR1 SGHTA and CDR2 FQGTGA come from the germline V gene. The V end was cut by 6 bases, the J end by 6 bases, with 10 bases between. CDR3 sequence (DNA): TGTGCCAGCAGTCGACGGGAGGATACGCAGTATTTT. It encodes CASSRREDTQYF.